This TCR beta chain was profiled in a study of cytomegalovirus exposure and HLA in healthy donors. The PCR contained 60 Vbeta and 13 Jbeta primers. TCRdb's copy holds only in-frame clones and misses some; the assay was immunoSEQ multiplex PCR. The sample carries more than 120,000 clones, 75% to 90% recorded once. The CDR3 has 14 amino acids. Germline CDR1 and CDR2: LNHDA and SQIVND (reference sequence). V lost 5 bases, J lost 1 base, and 8 bases lay in between. About this clone: Its antigen remains unidentified.

The study's findings and limits: A later analysis reportedly identified an Asian-associated ancestry cluster as carrying fewer N-insertions than the 666-donor mean. Analyzed later, most CMV-associated TCR beta chains appeared HLA-restricted. Most TCR beta V segments were productive about 87% or about 30% of the time in an earlier analysis. Investigators reported 150 to 200 TCR beta chains as tied to cytomegalovirus.

The sequenced sample consisted of PBMCs. The TCR was taken from a woman under 40 in good health and CMV-seronegative. The chain uses TRBV19 and TRBJ2-2; a weak D match, TRBD1 (6 bases). The CDR3 sequence is CASSLTGNTGELFF. The CDR3 DNA sequence: TGTGCCAGTAGTCTGACAGGGAACACCGGGGAGCTGTTTTTT. Filled out from reference TRBV19 and TRBJ2-2, the complete variable domain reads DGGITQSPKYLFRKEGQNVTLSCEQNLNHDAMYWYRQDPGQGLRLIYYSQIVNDFQKGDIAEGYSVSREKKESFPLTVTSAQKNPTAFYLCASSLTGNTGELFFGEGSRLTVL.